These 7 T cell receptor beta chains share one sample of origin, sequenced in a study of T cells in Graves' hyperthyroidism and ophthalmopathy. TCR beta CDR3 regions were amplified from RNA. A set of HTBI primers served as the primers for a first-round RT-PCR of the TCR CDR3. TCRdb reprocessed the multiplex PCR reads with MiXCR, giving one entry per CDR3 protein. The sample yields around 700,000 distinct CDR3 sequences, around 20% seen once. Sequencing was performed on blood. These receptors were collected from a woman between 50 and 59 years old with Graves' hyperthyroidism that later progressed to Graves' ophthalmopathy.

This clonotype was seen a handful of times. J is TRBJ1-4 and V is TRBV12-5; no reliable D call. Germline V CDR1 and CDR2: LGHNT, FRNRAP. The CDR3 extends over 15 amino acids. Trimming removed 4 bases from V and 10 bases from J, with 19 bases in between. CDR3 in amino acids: CASGSYSQPPVKLFF. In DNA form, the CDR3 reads TGTGCTAGTGGTTCCTATTCCCAACCCCCCGTAAAACTGTTTTTT. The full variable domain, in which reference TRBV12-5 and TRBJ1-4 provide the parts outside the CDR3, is DARVTQTPRHKVTEMGQEVTMRCQPILGHNTVFWYRQTMMQGLELLAYFRNRAPLDDSGMPKDRFSAEMPDATLATLKIQPSEPRDSAVYFCASGSYSQPPVKLFFGSGTQLSVL.

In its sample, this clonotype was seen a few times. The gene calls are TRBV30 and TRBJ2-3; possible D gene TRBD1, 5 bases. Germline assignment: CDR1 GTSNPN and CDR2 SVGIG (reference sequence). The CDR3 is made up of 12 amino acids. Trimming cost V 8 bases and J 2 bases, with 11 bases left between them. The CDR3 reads CALWGPTDTQYF. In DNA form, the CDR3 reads TGTGCCCTCTGGGGCCCCACAGATACGCAGTATTTT.

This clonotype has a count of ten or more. DNA for the CDR3: TGTGCCAGCAGCTCCCGAGGGGTGGGCACTGAAGCTTTCTTT. This gives the protein CASSSRGVGTEAFF. The chain carries TRBV13 and TRBJ1-1; D might be TRBD1 (5 bases). Trimming left V 4 bases short and J 4 bases short, with 13 bases between. The CDR3 covers 14 residues. CDR1 is PRHDT and CDR2 is FYEKMQ in the germline V gene (reference sequence).

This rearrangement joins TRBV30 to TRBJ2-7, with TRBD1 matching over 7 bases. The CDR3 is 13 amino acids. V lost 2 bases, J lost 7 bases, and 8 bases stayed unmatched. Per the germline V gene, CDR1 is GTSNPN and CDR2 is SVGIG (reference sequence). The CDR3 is CAWSSIGGGEQYF. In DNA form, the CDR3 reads TGTGCCTGGAGTAGTATAGGGGGCGGTGAGCAGTACTTC.

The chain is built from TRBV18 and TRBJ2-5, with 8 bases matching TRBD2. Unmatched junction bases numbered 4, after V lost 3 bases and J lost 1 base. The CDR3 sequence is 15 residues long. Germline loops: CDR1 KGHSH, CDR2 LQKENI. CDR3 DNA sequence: TGTGCCAGCTCACCTCAAGCGGGGGCCCAAGAGACCCAGTACTTC. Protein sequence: CASSPQAGAQETQYF. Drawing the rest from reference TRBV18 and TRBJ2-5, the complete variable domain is NAGVMQNPRHLVRRRGQEARLRCSPMKGHSHVYWYRQLPEEGLKFMVYLQKENIIDESGMPKERFSAEFPKEGPSILRIQQVVRGDSAAYFCASSPQAGAQETQYFGPGTRLLVL.

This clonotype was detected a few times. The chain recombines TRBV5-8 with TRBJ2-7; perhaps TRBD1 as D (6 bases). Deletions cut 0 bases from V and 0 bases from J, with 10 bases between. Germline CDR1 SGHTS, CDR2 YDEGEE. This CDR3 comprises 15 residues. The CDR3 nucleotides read TGTGCCAGCAGCTTGGCAGGGGTCCGCTCCTACGAGCAGTACTTC. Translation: CASSLAGVRSYEQYF.

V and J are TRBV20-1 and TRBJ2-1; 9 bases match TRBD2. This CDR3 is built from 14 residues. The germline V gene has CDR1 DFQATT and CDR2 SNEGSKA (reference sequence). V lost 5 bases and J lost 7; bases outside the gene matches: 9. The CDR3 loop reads CSAPPSGGRNEQFF. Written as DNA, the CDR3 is TGCAGTGCTCCACCGAGCGGGGGGCGAAATGAGCAGTTCTTC.